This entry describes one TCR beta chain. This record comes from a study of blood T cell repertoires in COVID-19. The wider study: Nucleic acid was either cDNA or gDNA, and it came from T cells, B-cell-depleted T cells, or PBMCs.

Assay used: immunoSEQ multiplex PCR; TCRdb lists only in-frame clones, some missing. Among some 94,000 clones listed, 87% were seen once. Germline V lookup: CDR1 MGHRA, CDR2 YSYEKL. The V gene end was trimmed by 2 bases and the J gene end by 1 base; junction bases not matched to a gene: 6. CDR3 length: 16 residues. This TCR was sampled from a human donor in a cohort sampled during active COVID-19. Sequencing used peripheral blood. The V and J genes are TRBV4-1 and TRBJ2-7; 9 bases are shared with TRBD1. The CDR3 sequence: CASSQYRGQMSYEQYF. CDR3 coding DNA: TGCGCCAGCAGCCAATACAGGGGGCAGATGTCCTACGAGCAGTACTTC.